Below, 28 T cell receptor beta chains from the same sample are listed, as sequenced in a study of breast tumors, draining lymph nodes, adjacent tissues. The lymph nodes were axillary draining lymph nodes from breast cancer patients. Each CDR3 protein gets one entry after TCRdb re-called the multiplex PCR reads with MiXCR. The sample consists of 160,000 or so distinct CDR3 sequences, 25% to 40% of them appearing once. The sample was axillary lymph node tissue. Receptor source: a female donor with breast cancer. Some clones in this sample may be carry-over from other donors' samples.

The gene calls are TRBV6-4 and TRBJ2-5, with a possible D match to TRBD2 (5 bases). From germline, CDR1 is MRHNA and CDR2 SNTAGT. Between the trimmed V and J ends, which lost 4 bases and 4 bases, there was a span of 10 bases. The length of the CDR3 is 13 residues. CDR3: CASSGRRGETQYF. The CDR3 nucleotides are TGTGCCAGCAGTGGACGACGGGGAGAGACCCAGTACTTC.

The chain links TRBV5-1 to TRBJ1-5; no clear D gene. Trimming shortened V by 4 bases and J by 11 bases, and 22 bases separated the two germline ends. The CDR3 runs to 15 residues. From germline, CDR1 is SGHRS and CDR2 YFSETQ. In DNA form, the CDR3 reads TGCGCCAGCAGCATGATCGGGCCCCGGGAAGAGACCCAGCATTTT. This encodes CASSMIGPREETQHF.

The chain joins TRBV20-1 to TRBJ1-2; D is ambiguous. This CDR3 has 15 amino acids. Germline loops: CDR1 DFQATT, CDR2 SNEGSKA (reference sequence). V lost 4 bases and J 0 bases, leaving 15 bases between the germline ends. The CDR3 DNA follows: TGCAGTGCTACTGGGTTTGTCGGAGCTAACTATGGCTACACCTTC. It encodes CSATGFVGANYGYTF.

This clonotype was seen a few times. This rearrangement joins TRBV27 to TRBJ1-1; D is perhaps TRBD1 (5 bases). The V and J ends lost 2 bases and 0 bases respectively, with 7 bases between them. Germline-derived CDR1 and CDR2 are MNHEY and SMNVEV (reference sequence). The CDR3 is 14 residues long. CDR3 sequence reads: CASSLVGVNTEAFF. Here the CDR3 DNA reads TGTGCCAGCAGTTTAGTGGGGGTGAACACTGAAGCTTTCTTT.

Only a few counts were recorded for this clonotype. A much more abundant neighbour one base away suggests this may be a read error. The rearrangement uses TRBV20-1 and TRBJ2-1; possible D gene TRBD2, 6 bases. The length of the CDR3 is 11 residues. The germline gives CDR1 DFQATT, CDR2 SNEGSKA (reference sequence). CDR3 protein: CSAAAEEGQSF. CDR3 DNA sequence: TGCAGTGCTGCGGCCGAGGAGGGGCAGTCCTTC.

This clonotype came up a few times. One base away lies a much larger clone, so this may be a sequencing read error. As the CDR3 is not closed by the conserved phenylalanine or tryptophan, this likely results from a read error. V is TRBV5-1 and J is TRBJ1-2; 8 bases fit TRBD1. The V segment lost 4 bases and the J segment 5 bases; nucleotides outside the gene matches: 10. CDR1 is SGHRS, CDR2 YFSETQ, per germline. The length of the CDR3 is 15 residues. The CDR3 DNA follows: TGCGCCAGCAGCCCCTGGACAGGGAAAGGTTATGGCTACACCCTC. Translated, it gives CASSPWTGKGYGYTL.

At least ten counts were recorded for this clonotype. The genes are TRBV3-1 and TRBJ2-2; D is unclear. Trimming took 1 base from V and 3 from J, leaving 6 bases between them. Per germline, CDR1 LGHDT and CDR2 YNNKEL (reference sequence). The CDR3 consists of 14 residues. CDR3 sequence: CASSQGSDTGELFF. CDR3 bases: TGTGCCAGCAGCCAAGGTTCAGACACCGGGGAGCTGTTTTTT.

This clonotype was found many times. This sequence joins TRBV15 and TRBJ1-2, with 7 bases matching TRBD1. Germline CDR1 reads LNHNV; CDR2 reads YYDKDF (reference sequence). Trimming removed 2 bases from V and 2 bases from J; junction bases left unmatched: 5. The CDR3 runs to 15 residues. The CDR3: CATSRPDRANYGYTF. In DNA, the CDR3 is TGTGCCACCAGCAGACCCGACAGGGCCAACTATGGCTACACCTTC.

This clonotype has at least ten counts. The gene calls are TRBV6-4 and TRBJ2-3, with D unresolved. Germline V gene sequence: CDR1 MRHNA, CDR2 SNTAGT. This CDR3 spans 13 amino acids. V was trimmed by 4 bases and J by 7 bases, leaving 12 bases between them. CDR3 loop: CASSADRGNTQYF. CDR3 nucleotides: TGTGCCAGCAGTGCGGACCGCGGAAATACGCAGTATTTT.

There are many counts of this clonotype. The chain employs TRBV6-5 and TRBJ2-7, with D unresolved. CDR3 length: 13 amino acids. CDR1 is MNHEY and CDR2 is SVGAGI in the germline V gene. Trimming took off 2 bases at V and 7 bases at J, with 12 bases between the two ends. Here the CDR3 reads CASSYEIPGEQYF. The DNA of the CDR3 is TGTGCCAGCAGTTACGAGATTCCAGGAGAGCAGTACTTC.

This clonotype was seen at least ten times. The CDR3 loop is CASSTRTSGGGREQFF. The DNA of the CDR3 is TGTGCCAGCAGCACCCGGACTAGCGGGGGGGGTCGGGAGCAGTTCTTC. This rearrangement joins TRBV7-9 to TRBJ2-1; TRBD2 matches at 15 bases. Germline-derived CDR1 and CDR2 are SEHNR and FQNEAQ (reference sequence). V lost 5 bases, J lost 10 bases, and 9 bases stayed unmatched. The CDR3 runs 16 residues.

The chain carries TRBV11-3 and TRBJ1-3; TRBD1 agrees at 8 bases. The length of the CDR3 is 15 residues. The germline CDR1 and CDR2 sequences are SGHNT and YENEEA. The junction had 13 bases not matched to a gene; V was cut back by 7 bases and J by 8 bases. In DNA, the CDR3 is TGTGCCAGCACCAAGACAGGGGATAGGGGCTACACCATATATTTT. This codes for CASTKTGDRGYTIYF. Full variable domain (outside the CDR3, taken from reference TRBV11-3 and TRBJ1-3): EAGVVQSPRYKIIEKKQPVAFWCNPISGHNTLYWYLQNLGQGPELLIRYENEEAVDDSQLPKDRFSAERLKGVDSTLKIQPAELGDSAVYLCASTKTGDRGYTIYFGEGSWLTVV.

About this clonotype: A read error may be the cause here, since a much bigger clone is one base away. The chain recombines TRBV30 with TRBJ2-2; the D gene is possibly TRBD1 (7 bases). The germline gives CDR1 GTSNPN, CDR2 SVGIG (reference sequence). The CDR3 has 13 amino acids. CDR3 residues: CAFDRAGTGELVF. CDR3 DNA sequence: TGTGCCTTCGACAGGGCGGGGACCGGGGAGCTGGTTTTT. Based on the CDR3 plus reference TRBV30 and TRBJ2-2, the full variable domain is SQTIHQWPATLVQPVGSPLSLECTVEGTSNPNLYWYRQAAGRGLQLLFYSVGIGQISSEVPQNLSASRPQDRQFILSSKKLLLSDSGFYLCAFDRAGTGELVFGEGSRLTVL.

Points on this clonotype: One end of the junction fails to match germline, which may point to a read error. V usage is TRBV9 and J usage is TRBJ1-3; D possibly corresponds to TRBD1 (5 bases). CDR3 length: 15 residues. Germline CDR1 reads SGDLS; CDR2 reads YYNGEE. In DNA, the CDR3 is TGTGCCAGCAGCAAACACGGGACTAGCGGAAAGACCATATATTTT. Translation: CASSKHGTSGKTIYF.

This clonotype was counted at least ten times. A much larger clone differs from this one at a single base, so this may be a read error. The gene calls are TRBV7-6 and TRBJ1-2; D is perhaps TRBD1 (5 bases). This CDR3 has 15 residues. The germline V gene encodes CDR1 SGHVS and CDR2 FNYEAQ. CDR3 loop: CASSLTSTAPNGYPF. CDR3 DNA sequence: TGTGCCAGCAGCTTAACATCGACAGCGCCCAATGGCTACCCCTTC.

As for this clonotype: The junction differs from germline at one of its ends, possibly a read error. This chain joins TRBV24-1 and TRBJ2-5; D assignment may be TRBD1 or TRBD2 (5 bases each). The CDR3 runs to 15 residues. The germline CDR1 and CDR2 sequences are KGHDR and SFDVKD. CDR3 bases: TGCGCCACCAGGAACTACGAGGGGTACCAAGAGACCCAGTACTTC. It yields the protein CATRNYEGYQETQYF.

This clonotype was recorded at least ten times. The chain has TRBV5-1 and TRBJ2-1; 10 bases line up with TRBD2. This CDR3 is 15 amino acids long. The germline gives CDR1 SGHRS, CDR2 YFSETQ. V lost 0 bases and J lost 7; bases outside the gene matches: 4. The CDR3 coding sequence is TGCGCCAGCAGCTTGGCCCTAGCGGGGGAAAATGAGCAGTTCTTC. It encodes CASSLALAGENEQFF.

The CDR3: CSARPGGASGGGDTQYF. The CDR3 DNA follows: TGCAGTGCTAGGCCGGGCGGGGCTAGCGGGGGTGGAGATACGCAGTATTTT. The chain recombines TRBV20-1 with TRBJ2-3; 10 positions match TRBD2. This CDR3 spans 17 amino acids. V was pared by 3 bases and J by 5 bases, with 14 bases of the junction left unmatched. Germline CDR1 DFQATT, CDR2 SNEGSKA (reference sequence).

This clonotype was picked up many times. V and J are TRBV7-9 and TRBJ2-7; D is unresolved. CDR3 length: 14 amino acids. The V end lost 5 bases, the J end lost 6 bases, and 17 bases lay between the germline ends. Germline CDR1 and CDR2: SEHNR and FQNEAQ (reference sequence). CDR3 region: CASSPWVGMGEQYF. The CDR3 DNA reads as TGTGCCAGCAGCCCTTGGGTAGGAATGGGCGAGCAGTACTTC. The full variable domain, rest sourced from reference TRBV7-9 and TRBJ2-7, is DTGVSQNPRHKITKRGQNVTFRCDPISEHNRLYWYRQTLGQGPEFLTYFQNEAQLEKSRLLSDRFSAERPKGSFSTLEIQRTEQGDSAMYLCASSPWVGMGEQYFGPGTRLTVT.

Ten or more counts support this clonotype. The genes are TRBV20-1 and TRBJ2-7; 10 nucleotides agree with TRBD1. CDR1 is DFQATT, CDR2 SNEGSKA, per germline (reference sequence). After removal of 7 bases from V and 3 bases from J, the junction contained 6 bases not matched to a gene. The CDR3 has 13 amino acids. Written as DNA, the CDR3 is TGCAGTGTTAAGGACAGGGGGATCTACGAGCAGTACTTC. Translated: CSVKDRGIYEQYF.

This clonotype has at least ten counts. The gene calls are TRBV5-1 and TRBJ2-2; D remains unclear. The germline CDR1 and CDR2 sequences are SGHRS and YFSETQ. The CDR3 consists of 13 residues. V was trimmed by 4 bases and J by 4 bases, leaving 8 bases between them. CDR3 DNA: TGCGCCAGCAGCCCGACACCCACCGGGGAGCTGTTTTTT. Translated: CASSPTPTGELFF.

Ten or more counts support this clonotype. The chain combines TRBV6-1 with TRBJ2-3, with a possible D match to TRBD1 (5 bases). The CDR3 spans 16 residues. With 0 bases removed from V and 0 bases from J, the gap between germline ends came to 10 bases. Germline V CDR1 and CDR2: MNHNS, SASEGT. As DNA, the CDR3 is TGTGCCAGCAGTGAAGCAGTCAGGGTGAGCACAGATACGCAGTATTTT. This codes for CASSEAVRVSTDTQYF.

This clonotype was seen at least ten times. This likely comes from a read error, as the CDR3 has no conserved phenylalanine or tryptophan at its end. The gene calls are TRBV24-1 and TRBJ2-5; TRBD1 aligns across 7 bases. The CDR3 covers 15 residues. Germline trimming cut 7 bases from V and 1 base from J; bases unmatched to any gene: 8. Germline CDR1 reads KGHDR; CDR2 reads SFDVKD. In nucleotides, the CDR3 is TGTGCCACCAGCGACCCGGGGACAGCCCAAGAGACCCAGTACTCC. Translating it yields CATSDPGTAQETQYS.

This clonotype has just one count. This sequence may be a read error, since a much larger clone differs from it by one base. The CDR3 sequence is CASSLRGRDNEQFF. The CDR3 coding sequence is TGTGCCAGCAGTCTCCGAGGGAGAGACAATGAGCAGTTCTTC. The chain has TRBV6-5 and TRBJ2-1; maybe TRBD2 (5 bases). The CDR3 consists of 14 residues. Germline V gives CDR1 MNHEY, CDR2 SVGAGI. V lost 5 bases and J lost 5, with 13 bases in between.

The chain combines TRBV18 with TRBJ2-7, with TRBD2 as a possible D gene (6 bases). V lost 6 bases and J lost 6, with 15 bases in between. The CDR3 totals 13 residues. CDR1 KGHSH and CDR2 LQKENI come from the germline V gene. The CDR3 DNA reads as TGTGCCAGCTCCCCGAGGAGGGACTGCGAGCAGTACTTC. Protein product: CASSPRRDCEQYF. The full variable domain, in which reference TRBV18 and TRBJ2-7 provide the parts outside the CDR3, is NAGVMQNPRHLVRRRGQEARLRCSPMKGHSHVYWYRQLPEEGLKFMVYLQKENIIDESGMPKERFSAEFPKEGPSILRIQQVVRGDSAAYFCASSPRRDCEQYFGPGTRLTVT.

This clonotype was seen more than once but under ten times. The chain uses TRBV28 and TRBJ2-7, with a weak D call TRBD2 (6 bases). V was shortened by 7 bases and J by 3 bases, with 16 bases between the two germline ends. Germline CDR1 and CDR2: MDHEN and SYDVKM. The CDR3 runs to 14 residues. The CDR3 sequence is CASNRDGGLYEQYF. The CDR3 DNA is TGTGCCAGCAACCGGGACGGGGGTCTCTACGAGCAGTACTTC.

This clonotype was detected a few times. This chain joins TRBV19 and TRBJ1-5; maybe TRBD1 (5 bases). Trimming removed 6 bases from V and 11 bases from J, with 20 bases in between. The CDR3 covers 14 residues. CDR1 and CDR2 (germline): LNHDA, SQIVND (reference sequence). In nucleotides, the CDR3 is TGTGCCAGTAGCGTAGGACTCCAGGGAAGGGCCCAGCATTTT. It yields the protein CASSVGLQGRAQHF.

This clonotype turned up a few times. The chain is built from TRBV5-1 and TRBJ1-1, with a weak D call TRBD1 (5 bases). Germline-derived CDR1 and CDR2 are SGHRS and YFSETQ. This CDR3 has 13 residues. V was trimmed by 3 bases and J by 5 bases, leaving 11 bases between them. The CDR3 spells CASSSRVATEAFF. As DNA, the CDR3 is TGCGCCAGCAGCTCCAGGGTAGCTACTGAAGCTTTCTTT.